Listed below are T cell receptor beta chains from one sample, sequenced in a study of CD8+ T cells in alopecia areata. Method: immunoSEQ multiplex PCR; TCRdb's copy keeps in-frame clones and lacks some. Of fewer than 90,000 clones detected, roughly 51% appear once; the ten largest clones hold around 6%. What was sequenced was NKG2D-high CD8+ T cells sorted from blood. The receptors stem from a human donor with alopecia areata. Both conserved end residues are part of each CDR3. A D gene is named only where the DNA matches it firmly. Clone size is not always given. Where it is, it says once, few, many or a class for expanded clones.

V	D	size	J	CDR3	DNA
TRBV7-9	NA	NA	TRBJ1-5	CASSFTDQPQHF	TGTGCCAGCAGCTTCACTGATCAGCCCCAGCATTTT
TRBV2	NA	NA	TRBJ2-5	CASRGRSETQYF	TGTGCCAGCAGGGGGAGATCGGAGACCCAGTACTTC
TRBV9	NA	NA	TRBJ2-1	CASSSESPREYNEQFF	TGTGCCAGCAGCTCCGAGTCTCCCCGGGAGTACAATGAGCAGTTCTTC
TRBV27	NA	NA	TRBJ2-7	CASSLSESSYEQYF	TGTGCCAGCAGTTTATCGGAGAGCTCCTACGAGCAGTACTTC
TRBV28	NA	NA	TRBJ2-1	CATSLGNEQFF	TGTGCCACCTCGCTAGGGAATGAGCAGTTCTTC
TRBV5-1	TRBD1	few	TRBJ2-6	CASSFGQGFAGANVLTF	TGCGCCAGCAGCTTCGGACAGGGATTTGCTGGGGCCAACGTCCTGACTTTC
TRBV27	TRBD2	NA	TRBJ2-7	CASGLAGGYYEQYF	TGTGCCAGCGGGCTAGCGGGAGGTTACTACGAGCAGTACTTC
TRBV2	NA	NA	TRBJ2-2	CASRAGELFF	TGTGCCAGCCGAGCGGGGGAGCTGTTTTTT
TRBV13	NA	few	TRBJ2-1	CASSLESNEQFF	TGTGCCAGCAGCTTAGAATCAAATGAGCAGTTCTTC
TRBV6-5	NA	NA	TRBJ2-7	CASSPGLYEQYF	TGTGCCAGCAGTCCGGGACTCTACGAGCAGTACTTC
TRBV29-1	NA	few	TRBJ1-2	CSVPRGNYGYTF	TGCAGCGTCCCCCGAGGGAACTATGGCTACACCTTC
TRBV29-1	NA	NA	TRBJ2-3	CSVVIVFGSSTDTQYF	TGCAGCGTTGTAATCGTGTTCGGTTCTAGCACAGATACGCAGTATTTT
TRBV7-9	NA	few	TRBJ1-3	CASSPTPGNTIYF	TGTGCCAGCAGCCCCACCCCCGGAAACACCATATATTTT
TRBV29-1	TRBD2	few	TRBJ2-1	CSVETLAGFNEQFF	TGCAGCGTTGAAACTCTAGCGGGTTTCAATGAGCAGTTCTTC
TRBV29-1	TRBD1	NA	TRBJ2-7	CSVGLETGVIHEQYF	TGCAGCGTTGGTCTGGAGACAGGGGTTATCCACGAGCAGTACTTC
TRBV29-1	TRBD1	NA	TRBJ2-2	CSAPGQGGTGELFF	TGCAGCGCTCCGGGACAGGGAGGTACCGGGGAGCTGTTTTTT
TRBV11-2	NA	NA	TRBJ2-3	CASSDTASTDTQYF	TGTGCCAGCAGCGACACCGCTAGCACAGATACGCAGTATTTT